The rows below give T cell receptor beta chains drawn from one sample of a study of T cells in Graves' hyperthyroidism and ophthalmopathy. One entry per CDR3 protein, called by TCRdb with MiXCR from the multiplex PCR reads. The repertoire has more than 600,000 distinct CDR3 sequences, roughly 15% of them found once; the top ten carry about 8.4%. Sequencing was done on a sample of blood. These receptors originate from a man aged 18 to 30 with Graves' hyperthyroidism. Both conserved end residues are part of each CDR3. The D gene is left open where the match is weak. Expanded clones get a size class; other rows say once, few or many, or leave the size out.

clone_size d_call j_call v_call cdr3_aa cdr3_nt
NA NA TRBJ1-2 TRBV7-9 CASSLWGEADYGYTF TGTGCCAGCAGCTTATGGGGGGAGGCAGACTATGGCTACACCTTC
few NA TRBJ2-7 TRBV6-1 CASRDVSFSYEQYF TGTGCCAGCAGGGACGTAAGTTTCTCCTACGAGCAGTACTTC
many NA TRBJ2-7 TRBV27 CASRELRGEQYF TGTGCCAGCAGGGAATTACGTGGCGAGCAGTACTTC
many NA TRBJ2-5 TRBV29-1 CSVSQKETQYF TGCAGCGTTTCACAAAAAGAGACCCAGTACTTC
NA TRBD1 TRBJ1-2 TRBV7-3 CASSLLGGRGYTF TGTGCCAGCAGCTTACTAGGGGGCAGGGGCTACACCTTC
many NA TRBJ1-2 TRBV20-1 CSARELQGSYGYTF TGCAGTGCTAGAGAGCTTCAGGGGAGCTATGGCTACACCTTC
many NA TRBJ2-7 TRBV28 CASSSVASYEQYF TGTGCCAGCAGTTCGGTGGCATCCTACGAGCAGTACTTC
NA NA TRBJ2-1 TRBV7-8 CASSHPPGRAKFF TGTGCCAGCAGCCACCCGCCGGGACGAGCTAAGTTCTTC
many TRBD1 TRBJ1-3 TRBV7-2 CASSQGQPITGNTIYF TGTGCCAGCAGCCAGGGACAGCCGATAACTGGAAACACCATATATTTT
NA NA TRBJ2-2 TRBV6-2/TRBV6-3 CASGTQSKKTGELFF TGTGCCAGCGGGACACAGAGTAAGAAGACCGGGGAGCTGTTTTTT
many NA TRBJ2-2 TRBV6-1 CASSTRLVGELFF TGTGCCAGCAGTACCCGACTAGTCGGGGAGCTGTTTTTT
NA TRBD2 TRBJ2-1 TRBV13 CASSLRGSGSHNEQFF TGTGCCAGCAGCTTACGGGGAAGCGGGAGCCACAATGAGCAGTTCTTC
NA NA TRBJ1-5 TRBV6-1 CASSGTVNQPQHF TGTGCCAGCAGCGGGACGGTTAATCAGCCCCAGCATTTT
NA NA TRBJ1-3 TRBV19 CASIGPLGGNTIYF TGTGCCAGTATAGGTCCCCTAGGTGGAAACACCATATATTTT
few NA TRBJ2-7 TRBV20-1 CSARPENYEQYF TGCAGTGCCAGACCAGAAAACTACGAGCAGTACTTC
few TRBD2 TRBJ2-1 TRBV29-1 CSVRPLAGANNEQFF TGCAGCGTTCGTCCACTAGCGGGGGCAAATAATGAGCAGTTCTTC
NA NA TRBJ2-7 TRBV20-1 CSARDLGDGATYEQYF TGCAGTGCTAGAGATTTGGGGGACGGGGCCACCTACGAGCAGTACTTC
NA TRBD2 TRBJ2-1 TRBV28 CASTSGINEQFF TGTGCCAGCACTAGCGGTATCAATGAGCAGTTCTTC
NA NA TRBJ2-1 TRBV5-6 CASSYPWGNNNEQFF TGTGCCAGCAGCTATCCCTGGGGGAACAACAATGAGCAGTTCTTC
NA TRBD2 TRBJ2-3 TRBV4-1 CASSQLAGATQYF TGCGCCAGCAGCCAACTAGCGGGAGCTACGCAGTATTTT
many NA TRBJ1-5 TRBV28 CASSLIQGLYNQPQHF TGTGCCAGCAGTTTAATCCAGGGGTTGTACAATCAGCCCCAGCATTTT
NA TRBD1 TRBJ1-5 TRBV15 CATSADRAGRQPQHF TGTGCCACCAGCGCGGACAGGGCGGGAAGGCAGCCCCAGCATTTT
many NA TRBJ2-7 TRBV15 CATSRGTGNEQYF TGTGCCACCAGCAGAGGAACAGGGAACGAGCAGTACTTC
once TRBD1 TRBJ2-1 TRBV3-1 CASSATGTVDYNEQFF TGTGCCAGCAGCGCCACCGGGACAGTCGACTACAATGAGCAGTTCTTC
many TRBD2 TRBJ2-1 TRBV28 CASRGAGGPEDEQFF TGTGCCAGCAGGGGAGCGGGAGGGCCGGAGGATGAGCAGTTCTTC